One sample yielded the 7 T cell receptor beta chains listed below, sequenced in a study of cytomegalovirus exposure and HLA in healthy donors (dated 2017 in TCRdb). The library was produced with the immunoSEQ multiplex PCR assay. For the multiplex PCR, a mixture combining 60 forward primers for TCR Vbeta segments and 13 reverse primers for TCR Jbeta segments was used. Sourced from immuneACCESS, this table was stored by TCRdb with only in-frame sequences that have V and J called. A share of the clones is absent; for the studies checked, an unresolved V gene accounts for under half, and the remainder has no known explanation. The table for this sample lists over 150,000 clones; approximately 75% of them were counted only once. The ten biggest clones cover about 2.7% of the sample. Sequencing was carried out using PBMCs. These TCRs come from a young man in good health and CMV-seronegative.

The rearrangement uses TRBV7-2 and TRBJ2-4; D might be TRBD2 (5 bases). The ends were cut back, 5 bases at V and 9 bases at J, with 17 bases in the middle. Per the germline V gene, CDR1 is SGHTA and CDR2 is FQGNSA. This CDR3 is 14 amino acids long. For the CDR3, the DNA is TGTGCCAGCAGCCTTTTTGGCAGCAGCGGCATTCAGTACTTC. Translation: CASSLFGSSGIQYF.

The chain links TRBV5-1 to TRBJ2-5; D possibly corresponds to TRBD1 (6 bases). Trimming removed 2 bases from V and 4 bases from J, with 18 bases in between. CDR1 and CDR2 from the germline V gene are SGHRS and YFSETQ. This CDR3 is 16 amino acids long. CDR3 protein: CASSFSAGVVGETQYF. CDR3 DNA sequence: TGCGCCAGCAGCTTCTCCGCAGGGGTCGTTGGAGAGACCCAGTACTTC.

This chain connects TRBV7-3 to TRBJ2-5; TRBD2 aligns across 15 bases. CDR1 and CDR2 from the germline V gene are SGHTA and FQGTGA. V trimming: 3 bases; J trimming: 0 bases; junction bases outside the gene matches: 5. This CDR3 has 18 amino acids. CDR3 coding DNA: TGTGCCAGCAGCTTGGGACTAGCGGGGGGCAAGTACCAAGAGACCCAGTACTTC. It is translated as CASSLGLAGGKYQETQYF.

The rearrangement joins TRBV7-2 to TRBJ1-5; TRBD1 agrees at 8 bases. The CDR3 runs to 18 residues. Losses at the gene ends were 0 bases for V and 7 bases for J; bases not matched to a gene: 14. Germline values: CDR1 SGHTA, CDR2 FQGNSA. CDR3 sequence: CASSLAGGQGAFGQPQHF. For the CDR3, the DNA is TGTGCCAGCAGCTTAGCCGGTGGGCAGGGGGCATTCGGGCAGCCCCAGCATTTT. Filled out from reference TRBV7-2 and TRBJ1-5, the complete variable domain reads GAGVSQSPSNKVTEKGKDVELRCDPISGHTALYWYRQSLGQGLEFLIYFQGNSAPDKSGLPSDRFSAERTGGSVSTLTIQRTQQEDSAVYLCASSLAGGQGAFGQPQHFGDGTRLSIL.

The chain has TRBV7-2 and TRBJ1-5; possible D gene TRBD1, 5 bases. The V end was cut by 5 bases, the J end by 3 bases, with 14 bases between. This CDR3 is 15 amino acids long. CDR1 SGHTA and CDR2 FQGNSA come from the germline V gene. The CDR3 DNA sequence: TGTGCCAGCAGCACCGTCGACAGCCTCAATCAGCCCCAGCATTTT. Protein sequence: CASSTVDSLNQPQHF.

This clone has just a few counts. The junction differs from germline at one of its ends, possibly a read error. The genes are TRBV6-6 and TRBJ2-4, with 7 bases aligning to TRBD1. The CDR3 has 15 amino acids. Germline CDR1 is MNHNY and CDR2 is SVGAGI (reference sequence). This CDR3 reads CASSSAKGAKNSQYF. In nucleotides, the CDR3 is TGTGCCAGCAGTAGCGCAAAGGGGGCCAAAAACAGTCAGTACTTC.

Only a few counts were recorded for this clone. This chain joins TRBV16 and TRBJ1-5; 10 positions match TRBD1. Looked up from germline, CDR1 is KGHSY and CDR2 is FQNENV. The V segment lost 4 bases and the J segment 1 base; nucleotides outside the gene matches: 7. The CDR3 has 17 residues. CDR3 DNA: TGTGCCAGCAGCCCCCGGGACAGGGGCGTAAGCAATCAGCCCCAGCATTTT. Translated, it gives CASSPRDRGVSNQPQHF.